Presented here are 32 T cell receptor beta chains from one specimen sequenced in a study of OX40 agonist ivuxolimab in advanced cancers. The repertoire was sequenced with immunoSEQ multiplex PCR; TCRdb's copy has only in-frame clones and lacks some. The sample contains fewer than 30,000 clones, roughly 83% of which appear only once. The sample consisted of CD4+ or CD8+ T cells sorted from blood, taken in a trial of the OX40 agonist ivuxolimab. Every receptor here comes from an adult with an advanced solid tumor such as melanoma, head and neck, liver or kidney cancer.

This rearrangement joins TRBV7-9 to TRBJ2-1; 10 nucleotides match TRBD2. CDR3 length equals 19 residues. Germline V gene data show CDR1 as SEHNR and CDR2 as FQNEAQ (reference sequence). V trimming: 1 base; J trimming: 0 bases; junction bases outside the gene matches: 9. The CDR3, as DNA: TGTGCCAGCAGCTTAGGTAATAGCGGGGGGCCGAGCTCCTACAATGAGCAGTTCTTC. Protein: CASSLGNSGGPSSYNEQFF. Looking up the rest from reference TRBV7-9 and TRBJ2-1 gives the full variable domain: DTGVSQNPRHKITKRGQNVTFRCDPISEHNRLYWYRQTLGQGPEFLTYFQNEAQLEKSRLLSDRFSAERPKGSFSTLEIQRTEQGDSAMYLCASSLGNSGGPSSYNEQFFGPGTRLTVL.

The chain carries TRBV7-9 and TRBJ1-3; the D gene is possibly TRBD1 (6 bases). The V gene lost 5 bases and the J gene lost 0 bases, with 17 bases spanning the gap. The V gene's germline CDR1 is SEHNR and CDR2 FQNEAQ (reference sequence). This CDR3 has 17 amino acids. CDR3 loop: CASSAFVRTASGNTIYF. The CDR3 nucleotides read TGTGCCAGCAGCGCCTTCGTAAGGACAGCCTCTGGAAACACCATATATTTT.

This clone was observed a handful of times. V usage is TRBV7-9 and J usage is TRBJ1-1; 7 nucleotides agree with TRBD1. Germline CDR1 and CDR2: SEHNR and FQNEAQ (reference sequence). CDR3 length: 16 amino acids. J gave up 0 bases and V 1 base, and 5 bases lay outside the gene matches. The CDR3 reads CASSLELQGMNTEAFF. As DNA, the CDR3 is TGTGCCAGCAGCTTAGAGTTACAGGGGATGAACACTGAAGCTTTCTTT.

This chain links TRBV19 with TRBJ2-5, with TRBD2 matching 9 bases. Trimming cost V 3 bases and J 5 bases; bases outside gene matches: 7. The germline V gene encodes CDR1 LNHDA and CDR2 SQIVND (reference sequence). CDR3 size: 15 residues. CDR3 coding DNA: TGTGCCAGTAGTATGACTAGCGGTACGGGGGAGACCCAGTACTTC. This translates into CASSMTSGTGETQYF.

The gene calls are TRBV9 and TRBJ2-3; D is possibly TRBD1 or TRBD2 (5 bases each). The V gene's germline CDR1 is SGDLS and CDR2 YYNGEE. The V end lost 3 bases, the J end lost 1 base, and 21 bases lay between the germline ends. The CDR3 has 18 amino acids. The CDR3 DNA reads TGTGCCAGCAGCGACTGGGACGGCCAAAACGTCGGCACAGATACGCAGTATTTT. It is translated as CASSDWDGQNVGTDTQYF.

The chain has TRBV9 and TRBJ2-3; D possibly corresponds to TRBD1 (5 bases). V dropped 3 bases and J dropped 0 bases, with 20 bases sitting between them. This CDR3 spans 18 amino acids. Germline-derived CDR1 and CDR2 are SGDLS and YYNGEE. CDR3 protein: CASSETVGADPSTDTQYF. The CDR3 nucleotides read TGTGCCAGCAGCGAGACCGTTGGGGCGGATCCTAGCACAGATACGCAGTATTTT.

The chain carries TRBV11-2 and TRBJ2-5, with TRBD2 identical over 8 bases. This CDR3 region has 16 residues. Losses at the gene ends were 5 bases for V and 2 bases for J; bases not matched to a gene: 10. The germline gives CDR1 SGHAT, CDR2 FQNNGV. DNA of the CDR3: TGTGCCAGCAGCCCGCGTAGCGGGGAGATACAAGAGACCCAGTACTTC. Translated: CASSPRSGEIQETQYF.

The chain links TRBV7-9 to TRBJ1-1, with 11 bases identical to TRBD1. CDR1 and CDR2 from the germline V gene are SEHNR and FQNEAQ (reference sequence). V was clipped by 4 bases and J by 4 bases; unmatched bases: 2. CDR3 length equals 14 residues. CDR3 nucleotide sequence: TGTGCCAGCAGCTGGGGACAGGGGGGCACTGAAGCTTTCTTT. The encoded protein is CASSWGQGGTEAFF.

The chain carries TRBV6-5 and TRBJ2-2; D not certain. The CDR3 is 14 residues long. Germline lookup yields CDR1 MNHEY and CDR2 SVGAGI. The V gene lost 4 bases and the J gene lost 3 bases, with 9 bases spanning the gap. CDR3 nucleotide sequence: TGTGCCAGCAGTTTGTCAGGATACACCGGGGAGCTGTTTTTT. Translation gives CASSLSGYTGELFF.

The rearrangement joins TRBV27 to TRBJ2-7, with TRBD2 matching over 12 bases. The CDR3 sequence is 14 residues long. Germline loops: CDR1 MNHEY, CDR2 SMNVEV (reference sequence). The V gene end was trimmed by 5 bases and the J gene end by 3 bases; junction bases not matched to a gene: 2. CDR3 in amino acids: CASSRLAGVYEQYF. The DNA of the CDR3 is TGTGCCAGCAGTCGACTAGCGGGAGTCTACGAGCAGTACTTC.

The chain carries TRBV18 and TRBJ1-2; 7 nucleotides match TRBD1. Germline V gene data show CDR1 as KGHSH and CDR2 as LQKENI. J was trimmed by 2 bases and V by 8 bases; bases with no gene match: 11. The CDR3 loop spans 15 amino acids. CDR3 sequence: CASTYPGGANYGYTF. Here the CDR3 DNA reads TGTGCCAGCACATACCCAGGGGGGGCCAACTATGGCTACACCTTC.

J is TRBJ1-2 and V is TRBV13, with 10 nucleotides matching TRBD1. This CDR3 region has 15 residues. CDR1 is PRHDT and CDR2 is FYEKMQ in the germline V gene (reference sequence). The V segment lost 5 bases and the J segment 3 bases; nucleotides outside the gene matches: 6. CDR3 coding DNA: TGTGCCAGCAGCCTGGGGACAGGGGTTTACTATGGCTACACCTTC. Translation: CASSLGTGVYYGYTF.

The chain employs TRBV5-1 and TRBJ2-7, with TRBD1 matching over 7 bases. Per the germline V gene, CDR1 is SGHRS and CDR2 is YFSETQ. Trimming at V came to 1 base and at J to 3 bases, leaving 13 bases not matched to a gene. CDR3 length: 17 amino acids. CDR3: CASSLFYQPGQHYEQYF. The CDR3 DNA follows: TGCGCCAGCAGCTTGTTCTATCAGCCGGGACAGCACTACGAGCAGTACTTC.

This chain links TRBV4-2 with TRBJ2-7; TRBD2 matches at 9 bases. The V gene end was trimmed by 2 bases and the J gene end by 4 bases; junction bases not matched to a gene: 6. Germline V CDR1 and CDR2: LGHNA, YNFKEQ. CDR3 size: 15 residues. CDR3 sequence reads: CASSQPGLAQYEQYF. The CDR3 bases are TGTGCCAGCAGCCAACCGGGACTAGCCCAGTACGAGCAGTACTTC.

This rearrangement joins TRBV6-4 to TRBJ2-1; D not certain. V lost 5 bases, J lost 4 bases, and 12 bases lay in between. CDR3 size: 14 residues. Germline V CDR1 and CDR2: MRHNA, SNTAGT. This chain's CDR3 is CASSLVGQYNEQFF. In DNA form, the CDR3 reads TGTGCCAGCAGTTTAGTGGGCCAGTACAATGAGCAGTTCTTC.

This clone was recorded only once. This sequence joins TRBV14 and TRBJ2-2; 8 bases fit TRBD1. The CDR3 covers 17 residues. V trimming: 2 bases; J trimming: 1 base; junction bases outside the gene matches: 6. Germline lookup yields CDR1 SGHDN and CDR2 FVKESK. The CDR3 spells CASSQPPGTGNTGELFF. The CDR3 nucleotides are TGTGCCAGCAGCCAACCCCCCGGGACAGGGAACACCGGGGAGCTGTTTTTT.

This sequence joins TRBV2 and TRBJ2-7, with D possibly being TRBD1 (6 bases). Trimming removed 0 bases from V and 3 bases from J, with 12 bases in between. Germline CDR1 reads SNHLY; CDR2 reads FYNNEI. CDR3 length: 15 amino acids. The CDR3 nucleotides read TGTGCCAGCAGTGAAGCGTGGGACACAGTCTACGAGCAGTACTTC. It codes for CASSEAWDTVYEQYF.

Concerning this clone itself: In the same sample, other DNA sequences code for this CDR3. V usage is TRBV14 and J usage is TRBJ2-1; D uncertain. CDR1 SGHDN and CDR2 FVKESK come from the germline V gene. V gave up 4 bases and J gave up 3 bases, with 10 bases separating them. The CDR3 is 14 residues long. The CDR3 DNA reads TGTGCCAGCAGCCCCTGGACGGGCTACAATGAGCAGTTCTTC. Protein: CASSPWTGYNEQFF.

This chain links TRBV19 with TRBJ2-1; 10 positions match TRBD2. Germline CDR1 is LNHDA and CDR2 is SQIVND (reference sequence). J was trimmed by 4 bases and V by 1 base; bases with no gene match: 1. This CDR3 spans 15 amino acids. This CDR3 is CASSIGAGGYNEQFF. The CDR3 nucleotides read TGTGCCAGTAGTATAGGAGCGGGAGGGTACAATGAGCAGTTCTTC.

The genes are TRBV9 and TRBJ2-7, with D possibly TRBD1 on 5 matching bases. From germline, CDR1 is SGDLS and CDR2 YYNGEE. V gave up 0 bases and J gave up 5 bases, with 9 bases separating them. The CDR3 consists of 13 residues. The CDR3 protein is CASSVGGEDEQYF. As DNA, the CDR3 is TGTGCCAGCAGCGTAGGGGGCGAAGACGAGCAGTACTTC.

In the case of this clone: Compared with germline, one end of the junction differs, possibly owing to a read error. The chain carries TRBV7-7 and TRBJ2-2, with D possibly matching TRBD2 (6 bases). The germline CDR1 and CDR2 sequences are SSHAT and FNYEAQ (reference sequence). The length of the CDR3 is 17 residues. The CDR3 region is CASSFDGTPPNTGELFF. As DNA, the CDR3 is TGTGCTAGCAGCTTCGACGGGACTCCACCGAACACCGGGGAGCTGTTTTTT.

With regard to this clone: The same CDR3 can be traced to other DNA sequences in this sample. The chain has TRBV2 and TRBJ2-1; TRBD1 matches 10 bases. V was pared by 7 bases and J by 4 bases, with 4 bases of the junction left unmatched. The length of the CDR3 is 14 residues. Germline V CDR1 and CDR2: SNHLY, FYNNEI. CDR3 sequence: CASIGTGVYNEQFF. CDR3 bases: TGTGCCAGCATCGGGACAGGGGTTTACAATGAGCAGTTCTTC.

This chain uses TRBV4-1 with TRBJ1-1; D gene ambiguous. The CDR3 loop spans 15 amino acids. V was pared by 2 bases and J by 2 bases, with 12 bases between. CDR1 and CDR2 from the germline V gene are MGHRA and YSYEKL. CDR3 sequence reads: CASSQNSQTNTEAFF. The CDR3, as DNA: TGCGCCAGCAGCCAAAACTCCCAGACTAACACTGAAGCTTTCTTT.

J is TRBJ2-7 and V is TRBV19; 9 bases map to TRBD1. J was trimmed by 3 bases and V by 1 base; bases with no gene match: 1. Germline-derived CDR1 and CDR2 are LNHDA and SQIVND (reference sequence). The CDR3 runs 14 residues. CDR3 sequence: CASSIGGQGYEQYF. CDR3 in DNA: TGTGCCAGTAGTATAGGGGGACAGGGCTACGAGCAGTACTTC.

The CDR3 here is CASSWGSSGNTIYF. The CDR3 bases are TGTGCCAGCAGCTGGGGAAGCTCTGGAAACACCATATATTTT. This sequence joins TRBV5-6 and TRBJ1-3; D gene uncertain. This CDR3 has 14 residues. V lost 3 bases, J lost 0 bases, and 7 bases lay in between. Germline CDR1 is SGHDT and CDR2 is YYEEEE.

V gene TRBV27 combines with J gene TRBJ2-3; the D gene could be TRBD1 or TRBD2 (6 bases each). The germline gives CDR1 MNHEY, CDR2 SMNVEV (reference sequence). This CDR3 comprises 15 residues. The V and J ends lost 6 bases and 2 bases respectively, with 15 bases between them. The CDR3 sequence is CASRRGKGDTDTQYF. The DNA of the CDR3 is TGTGCCAGCAGACGCGGGAAGGGGGACACAGATACGCAGTATTTT.

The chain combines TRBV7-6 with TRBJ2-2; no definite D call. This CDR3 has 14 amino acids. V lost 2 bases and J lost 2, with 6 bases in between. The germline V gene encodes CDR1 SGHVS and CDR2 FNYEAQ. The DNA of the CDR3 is TGTGCCAGCAGCTTAAACATTAACACCGGGGAGCTGTTTTTT. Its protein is CASSLNINTGELFF.

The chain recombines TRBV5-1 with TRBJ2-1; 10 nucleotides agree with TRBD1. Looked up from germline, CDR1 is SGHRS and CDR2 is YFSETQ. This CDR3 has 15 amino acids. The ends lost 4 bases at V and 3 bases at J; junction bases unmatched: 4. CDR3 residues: CASSIGQGDYNEQFF. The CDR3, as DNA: TGCGCCAGCAGCATCGGACAGGGGGACTACAATGAGCAGTTCTTC.

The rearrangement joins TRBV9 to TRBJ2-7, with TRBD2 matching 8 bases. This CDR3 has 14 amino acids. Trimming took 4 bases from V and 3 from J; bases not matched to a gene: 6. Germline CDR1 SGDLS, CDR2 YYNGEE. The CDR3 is CASSPAGGDYEQYF. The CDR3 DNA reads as TGTGCCAGCAGCCCCGCGGGGGGAGACTACGAGCAGTACTTC.

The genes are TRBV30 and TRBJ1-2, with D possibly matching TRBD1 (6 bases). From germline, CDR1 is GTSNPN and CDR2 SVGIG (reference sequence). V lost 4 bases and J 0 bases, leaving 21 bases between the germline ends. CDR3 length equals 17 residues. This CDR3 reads CAWKPGLRTASNYGYTF. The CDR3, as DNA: TGTGCCTGGAAGCCCGGGTTAAGGACAGCGTCTAACTATGGCTACACCTTC.

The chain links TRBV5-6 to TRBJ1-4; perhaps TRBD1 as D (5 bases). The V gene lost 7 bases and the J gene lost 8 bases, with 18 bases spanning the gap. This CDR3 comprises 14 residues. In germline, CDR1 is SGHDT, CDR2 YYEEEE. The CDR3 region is CASGTGVRYEKLFF. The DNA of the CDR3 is TGTGCCAGCGGTACGGGGGTGAGATACGAAAAACTGTTTTTT.

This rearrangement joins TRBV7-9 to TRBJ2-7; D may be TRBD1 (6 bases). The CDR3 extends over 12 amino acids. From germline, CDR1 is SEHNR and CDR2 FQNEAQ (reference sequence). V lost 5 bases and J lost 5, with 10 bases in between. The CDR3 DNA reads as TGTGCCAGCAGCAAAAACAGGGACGAGCAGTACTTC. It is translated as CASSKNRDEQYF.